These 15 T cell receptor beta chains share one sample of origin, sequenced in a study of graft-versus-host responses after intestinal transplantation. Antigens of these TCRs are unknown. Generated by immunoSEQ multiplex PCR, the TCRdb table keeps only in-frame clones and is missing some. The data contain under 150,000 clones, roughly 95% of them singletons. The source was unstimulated CD8+ T cells sorted from spleen or lymph node cells, collected before intestinal transplant. Receptors were obtained from a human donor who received an intestinal transplant.

This chain joins TRBV4-3 and TRBJ2-7, with 10 bases matching TRBD2. The CDR3 sequence is 14 residues long. The trim removed 6 bases at V and 3 bases at J, leaving 5 bases unmatched. Per germline, CDR1 LGHNA and CDR2 YSLEER. In DNA form, the CDR3 reads TGCGCCAGCAGTCCCAGGACTAGCGGCTACGAGCAGTACTTC. It translates to CASSPRTSGYEQYF.

V and J are TRBV4-3 and TRBJ2-1, with 13 bases aligning to TRBD2. Looked up from germline, CDR1 is LGHNA and CDR2 is YSLEER. After removal of 2 bases from V and 0 bases from J, the junction contained 4 bases not matched to a gene. The CDR3 is made up of 18 amino acids. For the CDR3, the DNA is TGCGCCAGCAGCCAACAGGGACTAGCGGGATACTCCTACAATGAGCAGTTCTTC. It codes for CASSQQGLAGYSYNEQFF.

V gene TRBV29-1 combines with J gene TRBJ2-5; 11 bases align to TRBD1. The J call may be faulty, since TRBJ2-7 better matches the DNA end. Germline V lookup: CDR1 SQVTM, CDR2 ANQGSEA. The CDR3 length is 14 residues. The CDR3 region has the DNA TGCAGCGTTAAGCCGGGACAGGGGGGGGTCGAGCAGTACTTC. This sequence encodes CSVKPGQGGVEQYF.

This chain links TRBV5-1 with TRBJ2-1; D is undetermined. Trimming stripped 0 bases from V and 4 bases from J, with 11 bases between. Germline lookup yields CDR1 SGHRS and CDR2 YFSETQ. The CDR3 length is 15 residues. The CDR3: CASSLGQSIYNEQFF. In nucleotides, the CDR3 is TGCGCCAGCAGCTTGGGGCAGTCGATTTACAATGAGCAGTTCTTC.

J is TRBJ1-2 and V is TRBV5-1; D perhaps matches TRBD1 (5 bases). V lost 0 bases to trimming and J lost 6 bases, with 12 bases between them. Germline CDR1 reads SGHRS; CDR2 reads YFSETQ. This CDR3 spans 14 amino acids. As DNA, the CDR3 is TGCGCCAGCAGCTTGGCCGGTGGAGGGGATGGCTACACCTTC. Translating it yields CASSLAGGGDGYTF.

The chain has TRBV27 and TRBJ1-1, with 7 bases that match TRBD1. The CDR3 loop spans 14 amino acids. After removal of 4 bases from V and 5 bases from J, the junction contained 7 bases not matched to a gene. The germline V gene has CDR1 MNHEY and CDR2 SMNVEV (reference sequence). For the CDR3, the DNA is TGTGCCAGCAGTTCAACGACAGGGTTGACTGAAGCTTTCTTT. It yields the protein CASSSTTGLTEAFF.

J is TRBJ2-6 and V is TRBV28; D is possibly TRBD1 (6 bases). This CDR3 has 19 amino acids. The V gene lost 4 bases and the J gene lost 0 bases, with 19 bases spanning the gap. Germline loops: CDR1 MDHEN, CDR2 SYDVKM. The DNA for the CDR3 is TGTGCCAGCAGTTCATTGGGGACACCCAGAAGCTCTGGGGCCAACGTCCTGACTTTC. Protein sequence: CASSSLGTPRSSGANVLTF.

This chain uses TRBV30 with TRBJ1-1; D might be TRBD1 (6 bases). There are 13 residues in the CDR3. V was shortened by 4 bases and J by 8 bases, with 17 bases between the two germline ends. The germline V gene has CDR1 GTSNPN and CDR2 SVGIG (reference sequence). CDR3 nucleotide sequence: TGTGCCTGGACCCTCGGTCGGACAGACGAAGCTTTCTTT. It specifies CAWTLGRTDEAFF.

The chain joins TRBV9 to TRBJ2-2, with D uncertain. Trimming took 0 bases from V and 4 from J, leaving 7 bases between them. In germline, CDR1 is SGDLS, CDR2 YYNGEE. This CDR3 has 14 amino acids. CDR3 amino acids: CASSVGPGTGELFF. The CDR3 nucleotides read TGTGCCAGCAGCGTAGGCCCGGGCACCGGGGAGCTGTTTTTT.

In its sample, this clone was seen a few times. The V call is TRBV7-3, the J call TRBJ2-7; perhaps TRBD2 as D (7 bases). Germline V CDR1 and CDR2: SGHTA, FQGTGA. V lost 2 bases and J lost 3, with 20 bases in between. This CDR3 has 17 amino acids. CDR3 sequence: CASSLGGATTGGYEQYF. The CDR3 region has the DNA TGTGCCAGCAGCTTAGGGGGGGCCACAACGGGCGGCTACGAGCAGTACTTC. Together with reference TRBV7-3 and TRBJ2-7, the CDR3 gives the full variable domain: GAGVSQTPSNKVTEKGKYVELRCDPISGHTALYWYRQSLGQGPEFLIYFQGTGAADDSGLPNDRFFAVRPEGSVSTLKIQRTERGDSAVYLCASSLGGATTGGYEQYFGPGTRLTVT.

V gene TRBV6-5 combines with J gene TRBJ2-1; tentative D call: TRBD2 (6 bases). The germline gives CDR1 MNHEY, CDR2 SVGAGI. CDR3 length: 15 residues. With 10 bases removed from V and 5 bases from J, the gap between germline ends came to 21 bases. The CDR3 nucleotides are TGTGCCACCAGGAGGGATGCTTGGAGAAACAATGAGCAGTTCTTC. Protein product: CATRRDAWRNNEQFF.

This chain joins TRBV4-3 and TRBJ2-7; D might be TRBD2 (5 bases). Per the germline V gene, CDR1 is LGHNA and CDR2 is YSLEER. There are 15 residues in the CDR3. V lost 2 bases to trimming and J lost 3 bases, with 14 bases between them. The CDR3 protein is CASSQKALEGYEQYF. Here the CDR3 DNA reads TGCGCCAGCAGCCAAAAGGCACTAGAAGGCTACGAGCAGTACTTC.

This sequence joins TRBV9 and TRBJ2-7; 8 bases match TRBD2. The J call may not be correct, given that the DNA end is closer to TRBJ2-1. Germline assignment: CDR1 SGDLS and CDR2 YYNGEE. This CDR3 region has 18 residues. The CDR3 loop reads CASSVDRSGRIRQDEQFF. DNA of the CDR3: TGTGCCAGCAGCGTAGATCGGAGCGGGAGAATTAGGCAGGATGAGCAGTTCTTC.

The chain couples TRBV14 to TRBJ2-3; 15 bases map to TRBD2. From germline, CDR1 is SGHDN and CDR2 FVKESK. V was pared by 6 bases and J by 5 bases, with 6 bases of the junction left unmatched. This CDR3 is 16 amino acids long. DNA for the CDR3: TGTGCCAGCAGTGGACTAGCGGGAGGGCCGGGAGATACGCAGTATTTT. Its protein product is CASSGLAGGPGDTQYF.

This clone appeared once. The chain joins TRBV2 to TRBJ1-4; D gene unclear. Deletions cut 8 bases from V and 0 bases from J, with 16 bases between. The germline CDR1 and CDR2 sequences are SNHLY and FYNNEI. The CDR3 runs 16 residues. The CDR3, as DNA: TGTGCCAGCCTAAGGAGGACCGACCCAACTAATGAAAAACTGTTTTTT. Translation: CASLRRTDPTNEKLFF.